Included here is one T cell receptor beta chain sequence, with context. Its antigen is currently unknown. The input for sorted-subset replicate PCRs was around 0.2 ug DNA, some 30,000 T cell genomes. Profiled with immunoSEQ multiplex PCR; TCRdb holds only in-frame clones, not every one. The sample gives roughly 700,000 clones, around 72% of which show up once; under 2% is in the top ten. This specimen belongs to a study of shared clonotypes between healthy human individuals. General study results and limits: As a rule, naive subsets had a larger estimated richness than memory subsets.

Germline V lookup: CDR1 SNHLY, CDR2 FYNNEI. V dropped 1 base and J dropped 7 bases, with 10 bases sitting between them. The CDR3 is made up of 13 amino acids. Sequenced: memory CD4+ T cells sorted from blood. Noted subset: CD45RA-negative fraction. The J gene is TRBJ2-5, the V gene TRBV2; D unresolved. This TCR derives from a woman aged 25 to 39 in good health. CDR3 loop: CASSEGFSRTQYF. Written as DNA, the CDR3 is TGTGCCAGCAGTGAAGGCTTTAGCAGGACCCAGTACTTC.